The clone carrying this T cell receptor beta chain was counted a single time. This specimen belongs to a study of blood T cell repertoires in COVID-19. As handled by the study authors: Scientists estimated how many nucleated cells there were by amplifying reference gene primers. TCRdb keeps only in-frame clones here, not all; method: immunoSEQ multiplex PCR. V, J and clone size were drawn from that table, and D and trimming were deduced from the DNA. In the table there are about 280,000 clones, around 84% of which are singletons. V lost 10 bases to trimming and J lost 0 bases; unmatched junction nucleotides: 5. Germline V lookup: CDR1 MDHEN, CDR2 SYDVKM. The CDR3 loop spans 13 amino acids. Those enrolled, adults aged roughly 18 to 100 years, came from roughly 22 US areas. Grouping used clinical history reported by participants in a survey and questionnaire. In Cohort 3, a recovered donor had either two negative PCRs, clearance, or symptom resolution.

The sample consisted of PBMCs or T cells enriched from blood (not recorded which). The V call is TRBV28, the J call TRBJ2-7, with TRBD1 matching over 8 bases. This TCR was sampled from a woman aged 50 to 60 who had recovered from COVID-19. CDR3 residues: CATRTGISYEQYF. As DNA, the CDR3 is TGTGCCACCAGGACAGGGATCTCCTACGAGCAGTACTTC.